The text below deals with one T cell receptor (beta chain). Which antigen it targets is not known. No much larger clone is present one base from it, and per-base qualities are unavailable. TCR beta VDJ combination and CDR3 sequence profiling used genomic DNA as the template. An Illumina HiSeq 2000 was the platform used for TCR repertoire sequencing. On the study's bioinformatics: Repertoire assessment relied on Simpson's diversity index, CDR3 size and DJ length profiles, and TRBV/TRBJ rearrangement plots. The most abundant DNA sequence in the deep sequencing data was defined as the immunodominant clone. CDR3 amino acid sequences were checked for sharing between subjects and were compared against published repertoires and the VDJdb database. TCRdb took the public reads, trimmed them with fastp at Q25, ran MiXCR for clone calling and kept in-frame beta chains. Entries that share a CDR3 protein sequence are merged under the most common genes and DNA. The V and J calls, along with clone size, are taken from TCRdb and not from the paper's own processing. The sample includes about 75,000 distinct CDR3 sequences, with just over 70% observed a single time. The ten largest clonotypes hold roughly 80% of the sample.

Patients chosen for sequencing had shown expansion of CD8+CD57+ cells by flow cytometry. All patients had severe acquired aplastic anemia diagnosed by International Study of Aplastic Anemia and Agranulocytosis and Camitta criteria. No patient had received any therapy when blood was sampled. In the study, sorted CD4+ and CD8+ blood T cells from patients with severe aplastic anemia and from healthy subjects underwent deep sequencing of TCR repertoires. Patients were enrolled in the USA under clinicaltrials.gov protocols 00001620, 01623167, 00001397, 00071045, 00081523 and 00961064. Ficoll-Paque density gradient centrifugation was used to isolate peripheral blood mononuclear cells. Before DNA was extracted, CD4+ and CD8+ T cells were sorted using either FACS or magnetic beads. Taken from the germline V gene, the CDR1 and CDR2 loops are KGHDR and SFDVKD. V sheds 4 bases and J sheds 3 bases, leaving 9 bases between their ends. The CDR3 covers 13 residues, taking in both the cysteine and the phenylalanine. Only CDR3 DNA is held: 39 bases, read in frame from base 1.

The data belong to a study of CD8+CD57+ T cells in acquired aplastic anemia (dated by TCRdb to the late 2010s). In terms of the full investigation: DNA extracted from sorted CD4+ and CD8+ cells had a mean of around 3 ug, with a range of about 0.2 to 30 ug. CD8+CD57+ expansion was defined as frequency above the mean frequency observed in healthy subjects. Broad study findings and their caveats: Between patients and healthy controls, no significant difference in CD8+ Simpson's diversity was found (P=0.060). Roughly 30 CD8+ CDR3 sequences were found to be shared between patients and controls, but these sequences appeared to be highly expressed in patients and within the immunodominant clones of the patients.

The sequence is built from TRBV24-1 and TRBJ2-7; TRBD1 is possibly the D segment (6 matching bases). This TCR was sampled from a human donor with aplastic anemia. Sequencing input: sorted CD4+, CD8+, or CD8+CD57+ T cells (not recorded which) from PBMCs. The base sequence is TGTGCCACCAGTGAAGGGGGAAGCTACGAGCAGTACTTC. Its translation is CATSEGGSYEQYF.